This passage covers 12 T cell receptor beta chains from one sample sequenced in a study of T cell responses to AZD1222 COVID-19 vaccine. Method: immunoSEQ multiplex PCR; TCRdb's copy keeps in-frame clones and lacks some. The sample includes over 100,000 clones, about nine tenths of them seen just once. The sample here was peripheral blood, taken on day 0 of AZD1222 vaccination. These receptors originate from an adult in good health.

V usage is TRBV5-1 and J usage is TRBJ2-2, with D perhaps TRBD1 (6 bases). The CDR3 has 14 amino acids. V was pared by 6 bases and J by 3 bases, with 12 bases between. Germline CDR1 and CDR2: SGHRS and YFSETQ. The CDR3 protein is CASTLGQHTGELFF. The CDR3 DNA reads TGCGCCAGCACCCTCGGACAGCACACCGGGGAGCTGTTTTTT.

The chain employs TRBV10-2 and TRBJ2-5; D is perhaps TRBD2 (7 bases). The V gene lost 10 bases and the J gene lost 5 bases, with 20 bases spanning the gap. The CDR3 length is 14 residues. Germline values: CDR1 WSHSY, CDR2 SAAADI. CDR3 bases: TGCGCCATCAAAACGGGGGCGGGGGTTGAGACCCAGTACTTC. Encoded protein: CAIKTGAGVETQYF.

The chain couples TRBV28 to TRBJ1-2; maybe TRBD1 (5 bases). The CDR3 has 11 residues. CDR1 and CDR2 (germline): MDHEN, SYDVKM. V lost 10 bases, J lost 4 bases, and 10 bases lay in between. Here the CDR3 reads CATGEVYGYTF. The CDR3, as DNA: TGTGCCACGGGGGAAGTCTATGGCTACACCTTC.

The chain carries TRBV4-2 and TRBJ2-1; possible D gene TRBD1, 6 bases. Germline-derived CDR1 and CDR2 are LGHNA and YNFKEQ. The CDR3 is 16 amino acids. Trimming pared 3 bases from V and 3 bases from J, leaving 15 bases between. The DNA for the CDR3 is TGTGCCAGCAGCCACACCCCGGGACAAGGCTACAATGAGCAGTTCTTC. It yields the protein CASSHTPGQGYNEQFF.

The chain carries TRBV11-2 and TRBJ1-2, with a possible D match to TRBD1 (5 bases). The CDR3 is made up of 16 amino acids. Trimming removed 5 bases from V and 2 bases from J, with 18 bases in between. Germline CDR1 is SGHAT and CDR2 is FQNNGV. The DNA of the CDR3 is TGTGCCAGCAGCCACAAGGCGACAGTCAGAAACTATGGCTACACCTTC. Translation: CASSHKATVRNYGYTF.

CDR3 in amino acids: CASSVAGGPNEQFF. The DNA for the CDR3 is TGTGCCAGCAGTGTAGCGGGAGGTCCCAATGAGCAGTTCTTC. This chain links TRBV11-1 with TRBJ2-1, with 10 bases that match TRBD2. The V segment lost 6 bases and the J segment 6 bases; nucleotides outside the gene matches: 5. Germline V gene data show CDR1 as SGHAT and CDR2 as FQDESV (reference sequence). The CDR3 loop spans 14 amino acids.

V usage is TRBV28 and J usage is TRBJ2-7, with 9 positions matching TRBD2. The CDR3 extends over 14 amino acids. V gave up 8 bases and J gave up 4 bases; unmatched junction bases: 9. Germline-derived CDR1 and CDR2 are MDHEN and SYDVKM. CDR3 coding DNA: TGTGCCAGCCACGGTAGCGGGAGTCGTTACGAGCAGTACTTC. It encodes CASHGSGSRYEQYF.

This chain uses TRBV3-1 (or the pseudogene TRBV3-2) with TRBJ1-6; TRBD1 matches at 8 bases. Germline loops: CDR1 LGHDT, CDR2 YNNKEL (reference sequence). After removal of 8 bases from V and 10 bases from J, the junction contained 13 bases not matched to a gene. CDR3 size: 15 residues. CDR3: CASSTTGQVGSPLHF. The CDR3 nucleotides read TGTGCCAGCTCTACCACGGGACAGGTGGGATCACCCCTCCACTTT.

V usage is TRBV30 and J usage is TRBJ2-2; possibly TRBD2 for D (6 bases). The CDR3 is 15 amino acids. Trimming took off 4 bases at V and 0 bases at J, with 12 bases between the two ends. The germline V gene has CDR1 GTSNPN and CDR2 SVGIG (reference sequence). This CDR3 reads CAWTRDPPNTGELFF. CDR3 coding DNA: TGTGCCTGGACGCGGGACCCCCCGAACACCGGGGAGCTGTTTTTT.

The chain uses TRBV6-4 and TRBJ2-1; D is ambiguous. CDR1 and CDR2 from the germline V gene are MRHNA and SNTAGT. Trimming took 3 bases from V and 4 from J, leaving 13 bases between them. The CDR3 loop spans 15 amino acids. Here the CDR3 reads CASSEDPARYNEQFF. CDR3 nucleotides: TGTGCCAGCAGTGAGGATCCAGCTCGGTACAATGAGCAGTTCTTC.

Note on this clone: Other DNA sequences from this sample encode an identical CDR3 as well. The V call is TRBV15, the J call TRBJ1-3, with D uncertain. Between the trimmed V and J ends, which lost 0 bases and 2 bases, there was a span of 8 bases. The CDR3 sequence is 15 residues long. Looked up from germline, CDR1 is LNHNV and CDR2 is YYDKDF (reference sequence). The DNA of the CDR3 is TGTGCCACCAGCAGAGATAGAGCAGCTGGAAACACCATATATTTT. Its protein product is CATSRDRAAGNTIYF. Combining the CDR3 with reference TRBV15 and TRBJ1-3 gives the whole variable domain DAMVIQNPRYQVTQFGKPVTLSCSQTLNHNVMYWYQQKSSQAPKLLFHYYDKDFNNEADTPDNFQSRRPNTSFCFLDIRSPGLGDTAMYLCATSRDRAAGNTIYFGEGSWLTVV.

This rearrangement joins TRBV19 to TRBJ1-5, with TRBD1 matching over 8 bases. CDR1 and CDR2 (germline): LNHDA, SQIVND (reference sequence). This CDR3 has 16 amino acids. The junction had 8 bases not matched to a gene; V was cut back by 5 bases and J by 2 bases. As DNA, the CDR3 is TGTGCCAGTAGTGGGGCAGGGGGCTCCCGCAATCAGCCCCAGCATTTT. This encodes CASSGAGGSRNQPQHF.